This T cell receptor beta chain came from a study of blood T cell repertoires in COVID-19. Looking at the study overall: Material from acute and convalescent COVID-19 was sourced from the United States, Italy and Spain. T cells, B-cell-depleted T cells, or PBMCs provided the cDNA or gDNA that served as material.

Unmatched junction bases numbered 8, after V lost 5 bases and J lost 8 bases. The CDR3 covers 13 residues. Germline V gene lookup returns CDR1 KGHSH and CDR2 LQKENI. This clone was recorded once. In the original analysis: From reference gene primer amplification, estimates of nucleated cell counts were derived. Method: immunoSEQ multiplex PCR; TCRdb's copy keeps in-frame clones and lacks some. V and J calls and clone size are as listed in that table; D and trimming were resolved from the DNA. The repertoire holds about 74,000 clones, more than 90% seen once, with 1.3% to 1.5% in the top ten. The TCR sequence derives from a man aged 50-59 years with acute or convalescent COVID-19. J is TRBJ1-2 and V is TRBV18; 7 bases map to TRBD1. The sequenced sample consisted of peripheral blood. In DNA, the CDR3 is TGTGCCAGCTCAGCCGCCGGGACAGTGGGCTACACCTTC. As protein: CASSAAGTVGYTF.